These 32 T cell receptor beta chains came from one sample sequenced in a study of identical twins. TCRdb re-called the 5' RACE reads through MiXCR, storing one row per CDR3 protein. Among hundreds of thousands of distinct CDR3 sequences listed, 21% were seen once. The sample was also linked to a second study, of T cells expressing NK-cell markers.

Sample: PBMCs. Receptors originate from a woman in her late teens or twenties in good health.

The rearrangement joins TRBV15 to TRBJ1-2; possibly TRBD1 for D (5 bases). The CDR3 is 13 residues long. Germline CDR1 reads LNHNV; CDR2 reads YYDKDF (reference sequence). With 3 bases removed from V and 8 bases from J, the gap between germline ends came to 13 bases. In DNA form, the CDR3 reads TGTGCCACCAGCAGCCGGGACCTTAGGGGCTACACCTTC. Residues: CATSSRDLRGYTF.

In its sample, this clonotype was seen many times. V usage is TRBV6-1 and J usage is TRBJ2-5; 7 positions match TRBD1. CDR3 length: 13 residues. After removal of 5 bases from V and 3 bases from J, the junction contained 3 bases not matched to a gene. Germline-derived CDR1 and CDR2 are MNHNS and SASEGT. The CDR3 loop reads CASSTGQEETQYF. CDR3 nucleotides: TGTGCCAGCAGTACCGGACAGGAAGAGACCCAGTACTTC.

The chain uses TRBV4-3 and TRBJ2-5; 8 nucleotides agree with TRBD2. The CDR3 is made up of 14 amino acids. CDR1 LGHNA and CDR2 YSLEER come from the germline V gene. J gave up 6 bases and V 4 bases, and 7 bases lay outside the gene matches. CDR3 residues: CASSLRTSLKTQYF. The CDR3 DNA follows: TGCGCCAGCAGCCTCCGGACTAGCCTAAAGACCCAGTACTTC.

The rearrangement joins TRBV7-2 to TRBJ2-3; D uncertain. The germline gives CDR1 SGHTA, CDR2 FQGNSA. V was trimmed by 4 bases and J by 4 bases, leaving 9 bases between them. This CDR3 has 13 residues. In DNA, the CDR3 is TGTGCCAGCAGCTCCAGAGTCCCAGATACGCAGTATTTT. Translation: CASSSRVPDTQYF.

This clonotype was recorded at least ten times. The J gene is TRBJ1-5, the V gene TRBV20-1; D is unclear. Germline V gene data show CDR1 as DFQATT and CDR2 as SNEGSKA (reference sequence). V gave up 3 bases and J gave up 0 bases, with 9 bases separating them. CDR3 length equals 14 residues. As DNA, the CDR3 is TGCAGTGCTAGCTCGGGCGCTAGCAATCAGCCCCAGCATTTT. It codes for CSASSGASNQPQHF.

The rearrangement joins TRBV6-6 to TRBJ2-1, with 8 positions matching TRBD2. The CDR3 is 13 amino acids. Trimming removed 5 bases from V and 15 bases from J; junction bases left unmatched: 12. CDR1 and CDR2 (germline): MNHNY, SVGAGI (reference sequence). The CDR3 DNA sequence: TGTGCCAGCAGTCCCCTTCAGGGCGGGGGGACGTTCTTC. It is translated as CASSPLQGGGTFF.

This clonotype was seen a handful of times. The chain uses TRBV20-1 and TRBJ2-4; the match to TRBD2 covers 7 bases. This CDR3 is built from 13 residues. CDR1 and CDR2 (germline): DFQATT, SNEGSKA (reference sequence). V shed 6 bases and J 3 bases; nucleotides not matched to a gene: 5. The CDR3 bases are TGCAGTGCACCGGGACTACTCAAAAACATTCAGTACTTC. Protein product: CSAPGLLKNIQYF.

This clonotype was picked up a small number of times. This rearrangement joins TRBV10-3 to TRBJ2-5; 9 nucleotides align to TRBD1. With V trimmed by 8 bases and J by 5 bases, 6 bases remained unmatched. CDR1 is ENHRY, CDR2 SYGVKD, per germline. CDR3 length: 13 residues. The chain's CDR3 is CAIQQGAGETQYF. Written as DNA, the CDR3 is TGTGCCATCCAACAGGGGGCCGGGGAGACCCAGTACTTC.

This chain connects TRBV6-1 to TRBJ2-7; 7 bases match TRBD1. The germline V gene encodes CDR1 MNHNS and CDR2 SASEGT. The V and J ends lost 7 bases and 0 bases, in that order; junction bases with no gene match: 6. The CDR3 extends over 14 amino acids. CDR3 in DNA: TGTGCCAGCAAATACAGGGGAAGCTCCTACGAGCAGTACTTC. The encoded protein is CASKYRGSSYEQYF.

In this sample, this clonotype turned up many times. The CDR3 here is CSVGRGSYNEQFF. In nucleotides, the CDR3 is TGCAGCGTTGGACGGGGCTCCTACAATGAGCAGTTCTTC. The rearrangement uses TRBV29-1 and TRBJ2-1; a possible D gene is TRBD2 (5 bases). Germline values: CDR1 SQVTM, CDR2 ANQGSEA. The ends were cut back, 4 bases at V and 0 bases at J, with 7 bases in the middle. The CDR3 length is 13 residues.

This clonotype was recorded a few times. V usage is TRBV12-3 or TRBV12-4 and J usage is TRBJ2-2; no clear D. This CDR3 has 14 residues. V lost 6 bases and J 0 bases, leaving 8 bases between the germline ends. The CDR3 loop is CASRDTSNTGELFF. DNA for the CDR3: TGTGCCAGCAGAGACACCTCGAACACCGGGGAGCTGTTTTTT.

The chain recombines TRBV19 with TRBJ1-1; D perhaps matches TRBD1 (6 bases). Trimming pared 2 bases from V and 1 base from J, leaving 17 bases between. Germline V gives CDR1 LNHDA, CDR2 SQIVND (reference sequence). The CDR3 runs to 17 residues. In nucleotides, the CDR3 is TGTGCCAGTAGTATATCCCCACTGCAGGGGAAGAACACTGAAGCTTTCTTT. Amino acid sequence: CASSISPLQGKNTEAFF.

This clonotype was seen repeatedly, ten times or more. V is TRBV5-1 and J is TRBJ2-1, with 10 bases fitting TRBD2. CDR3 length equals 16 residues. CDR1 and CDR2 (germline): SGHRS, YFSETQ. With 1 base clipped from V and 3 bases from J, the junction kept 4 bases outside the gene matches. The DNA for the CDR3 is TGCGCCAGCAGCTTGCAAGGACTAGCGGTCTACAATGAGCAGTTCTTC. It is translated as CASSLQGLAVYNEQFF.

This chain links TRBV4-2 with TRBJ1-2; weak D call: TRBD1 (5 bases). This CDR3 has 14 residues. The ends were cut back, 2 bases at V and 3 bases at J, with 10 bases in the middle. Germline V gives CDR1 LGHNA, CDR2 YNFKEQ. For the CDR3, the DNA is TGTGCCAGCAGCCAACCCAGGGCGGACTATGGCTACACCTTC. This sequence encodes CASSQPRADYGYTF.

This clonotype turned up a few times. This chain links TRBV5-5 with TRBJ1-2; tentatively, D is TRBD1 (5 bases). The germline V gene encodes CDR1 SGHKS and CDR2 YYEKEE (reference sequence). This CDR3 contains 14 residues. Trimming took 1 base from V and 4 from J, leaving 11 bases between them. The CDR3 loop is CASSLMGRSYGYTF. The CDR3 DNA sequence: TGTGCCAGCAGCTTGATGGGGCGGTCCTATGGCTACACCTTC.

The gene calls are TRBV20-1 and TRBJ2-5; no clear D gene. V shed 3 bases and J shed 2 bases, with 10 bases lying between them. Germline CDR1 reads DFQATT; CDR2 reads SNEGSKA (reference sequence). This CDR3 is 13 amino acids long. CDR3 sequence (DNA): TGCAGTGCTAGTCCGGCAGAGCAAGAGACCCAGTACTTC. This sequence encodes CSASPAEQETQYF.

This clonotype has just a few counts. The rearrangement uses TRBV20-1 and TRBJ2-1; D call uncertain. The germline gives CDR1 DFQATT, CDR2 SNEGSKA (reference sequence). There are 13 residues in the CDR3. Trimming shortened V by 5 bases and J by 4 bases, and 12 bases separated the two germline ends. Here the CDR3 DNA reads TGCAGTGCTCTGTGGCCCAAGTACAATGAGCAGTTCTTC. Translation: CSALWPKYNEQFF.

The CDR3: CATSDSSRRDYNEQFF. As DNA, the CDR3 is TGTGCCACCAGTGATTCTAGCAGGCGTGACTACAATGAGCAGTTCTTC. The chain joins TRBV24-1 to TRBJ2-1, with D perhaps TRBD2 (5 bases). Germline V gives CDR1 KGHDR, CDR2 SFDVKD. V lost 2 bases and J 3 bases, leaving 13 bases between the germline ends. The CDR3 is 16 residues long.

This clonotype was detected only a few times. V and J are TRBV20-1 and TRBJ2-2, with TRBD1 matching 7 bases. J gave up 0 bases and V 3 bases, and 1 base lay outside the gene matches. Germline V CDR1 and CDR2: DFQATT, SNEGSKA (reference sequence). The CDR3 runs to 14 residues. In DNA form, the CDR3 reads TGCAGTGCTAGCAGGGGGACGAACACCGGGGAGCTGTTTTTT. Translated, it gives CSASRGTNTGELFF.

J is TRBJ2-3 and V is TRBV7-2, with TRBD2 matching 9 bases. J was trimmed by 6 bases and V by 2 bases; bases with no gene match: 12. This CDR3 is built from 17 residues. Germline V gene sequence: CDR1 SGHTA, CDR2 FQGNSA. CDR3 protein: CASSLRSGAGGIDTQYF. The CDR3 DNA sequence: TGTGCCAGCAGCTTAAGGAGTGGAGCGGGAGGTATCGATACGCAGTATTTT.

DNA of the CDR3: TGTGCCAGCAGTTTAGCAGGGCCCCTCAAAAACATTCAGTACTTC. This gives the protein CASSLAGPLKNIQYF. The rearrangement joins TRBV12-3 or TRBV12-4 to TRBJ2-4, with D unresolved. V was shortened by 0 bases and J by 3 bases, with 9 bases between the two germline ends. The CDR3 sequence is 15 residues long.

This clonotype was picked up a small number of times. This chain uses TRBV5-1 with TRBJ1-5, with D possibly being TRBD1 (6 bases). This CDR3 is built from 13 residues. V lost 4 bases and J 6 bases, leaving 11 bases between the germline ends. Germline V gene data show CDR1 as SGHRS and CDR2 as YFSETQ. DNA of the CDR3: TGCGCCAGCAGCCCCTTAGGGGGTCAGCCCCAGCATTTT. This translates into CASSPLGGQPQHF.

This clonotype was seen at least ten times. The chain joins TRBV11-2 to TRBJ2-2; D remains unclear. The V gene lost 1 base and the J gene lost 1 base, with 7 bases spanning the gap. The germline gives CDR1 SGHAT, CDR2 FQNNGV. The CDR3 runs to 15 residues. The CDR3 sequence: CASSLGPMNTGELFF. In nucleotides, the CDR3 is TGTGCCAGCAGCTTAGGTCCAATGAACACCGGGGAGCTGTTTTTT.

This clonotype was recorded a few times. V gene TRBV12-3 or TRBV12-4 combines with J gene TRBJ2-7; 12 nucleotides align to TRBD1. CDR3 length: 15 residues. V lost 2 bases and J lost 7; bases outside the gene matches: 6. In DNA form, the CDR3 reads TGTGCCAGCAGTTTATGGGGACAGGGGGCTCGGGAGCAGTACTTC. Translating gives CASSLWGQGAREQYF.

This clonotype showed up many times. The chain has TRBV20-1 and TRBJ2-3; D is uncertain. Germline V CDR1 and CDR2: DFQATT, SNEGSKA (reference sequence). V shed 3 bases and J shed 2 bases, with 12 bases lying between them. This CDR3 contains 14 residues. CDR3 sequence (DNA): TGCAGTGCTAGTTCGGCAGACGACACAGATACGCAGTATTTT. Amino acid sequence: CSASSADDTDTQYF.

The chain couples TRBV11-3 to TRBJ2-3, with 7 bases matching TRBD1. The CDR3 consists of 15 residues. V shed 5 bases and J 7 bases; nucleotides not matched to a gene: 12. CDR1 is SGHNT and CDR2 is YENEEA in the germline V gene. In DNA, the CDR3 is TGTGCCAGCAGCCTAGGGGGCTCTACAGTAAATACGCAGTATTTT. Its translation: CASSLGGSTVNTQYF.

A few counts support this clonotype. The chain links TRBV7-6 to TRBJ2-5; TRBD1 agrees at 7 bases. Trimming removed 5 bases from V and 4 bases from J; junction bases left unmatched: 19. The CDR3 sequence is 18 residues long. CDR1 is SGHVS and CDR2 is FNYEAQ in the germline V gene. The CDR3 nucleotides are TGTGCCAGCAGCCTAAAGCAAGACCGAGGCAGGGGGAGAGAGACCCAGTACTTC. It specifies CASSLKQDRGRGRETQYF.

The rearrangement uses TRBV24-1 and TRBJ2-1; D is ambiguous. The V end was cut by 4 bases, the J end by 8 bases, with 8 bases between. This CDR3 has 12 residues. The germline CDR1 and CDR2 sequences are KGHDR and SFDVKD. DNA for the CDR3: TGTGCCACCAGTGACTCCCGGTATGAGCAGTTCTTC. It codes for CATSDSRYEQFF.

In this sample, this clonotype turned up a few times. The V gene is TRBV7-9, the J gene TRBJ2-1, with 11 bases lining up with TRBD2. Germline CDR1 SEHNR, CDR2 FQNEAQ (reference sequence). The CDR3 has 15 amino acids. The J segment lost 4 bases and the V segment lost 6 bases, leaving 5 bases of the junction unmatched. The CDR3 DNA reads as TGTGCCAGCAGTTCGGGACTAGCGGCTTACAATGAGCAGTTCTTC. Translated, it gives CASSSGLAAYNEQFF.

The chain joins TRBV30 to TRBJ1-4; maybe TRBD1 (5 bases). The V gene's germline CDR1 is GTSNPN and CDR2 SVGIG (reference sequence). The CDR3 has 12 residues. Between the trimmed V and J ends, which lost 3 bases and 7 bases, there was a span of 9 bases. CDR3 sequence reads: CAWSKGSEKLFF. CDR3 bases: TGTGCCTGGAGCAAGGGGAGTGAAAAACTGTTTTTT.

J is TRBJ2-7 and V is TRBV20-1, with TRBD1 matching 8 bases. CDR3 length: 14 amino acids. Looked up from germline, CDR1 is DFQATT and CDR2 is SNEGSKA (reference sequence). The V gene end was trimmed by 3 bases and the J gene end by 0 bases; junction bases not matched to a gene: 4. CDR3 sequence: CSARGQDHSYEQYF. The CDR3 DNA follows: TGCAGTGCTAGGGGACAGGACCACTCCTACGAGCAGTACTTC.

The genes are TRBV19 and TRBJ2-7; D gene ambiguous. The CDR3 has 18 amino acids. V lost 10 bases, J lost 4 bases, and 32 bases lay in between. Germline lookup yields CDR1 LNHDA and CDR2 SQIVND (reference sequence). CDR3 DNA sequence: TGTGCCAACCGAATTCGGGCGTCCGAGATTCCGTCTCAATACGAGCAGTACTTC. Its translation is CANRIRASEIPSQYEQYF.